This TCR beta chain was sequenced in a study of blood T cell repertoires in COVID-19. For the study at large: COVID-19 samples collected from the United States, Italy and Spain covered acute and convalescent phases. T cells, B-cell-depleted T cells, or PBMCs supplied cDNA or gDNA.

In the original analysis: Amplification of reference gene primers provided the estimated nucleated cell counts. Sequencing was performed with immunoSEQ multiplex PCR; in TCRdb, only in-frame clones are kept and a portion is missing. V, J and clone size are taken as reported in that table, and D and trimming were inferred from the DNA itself. The data show a few hundred thousand clones, more than 75% seen once. CDR3 length: 15 residues. The trim removed 10 bases at V and 5 bases at J, leaving 14 bases unmatched. The germline CDR1 and CDR2 sequences are MGHDK and SYGVNS. This clone showed up just once. The genes are TRBV25-1 and TRBJ2-5; 9 bases align to TRBD1. This receptor was taken from a man aged 40-49 years who had recovered from COVID-19. Sequencing was performed on peripheral blood. The CDR3 region is CATLEVQGAWETQYF. The CDR3, as DNA: TGTGCCACCCTCGAGGTACAGGGGGCGTGGGAGACCCAGTACTTC. The full variable domain, rest sourced from reference TRBV25-1 and TRBJ2-5, is EADIYQTPRYLVIGTGKKITLECSQTMGHDKMYWYQQDPGMELHLIHYSYGVNSTEKGDLSSESTVSRIRTEHFPLTLESARPSHTSQYLCATLEVQGAWETQYFGPGTRLLVL.